Described below is a single T cell receptor beta chain sequence and its context. What it binds is not known. This specimen belongs to a study of T cells in Graves' hyperthyroidism and ophthalmopathy. Study-wide findings and caveats: Stable hyperthyroidism was told apart from ophthalmopathy by a model built on 13 V-J features. Progression to ophthalmopathy was predicted a median of approximately 6.4 months early.

Clinical symptoms, serum thyroxine and TRAb, thyroid ultrasound and orbital computed tomography were used for the diagnoses. TCR beta CDR3 regions were amplified from RNA transcripts. The primer set for the first-round RT-PCR of the TCR CDR3 was HTBI. One entry per CDR3 protein, called by TCRdb with MiXCR from the multiplex PCR reads. The table has some 600,000 distinct CDR3 sequences, approximately 15% seen once. CDR3 size: 18 residues. V was pared by 3 bases and J by 0 bases, with 16 bases of the junction left unmatched. Germline assignment: CDR1 DFQATT and CDR2 SNEGSKA (reference sequence). The rearrangement links TRBV20-1 to TRBJ1-1; TRBD1 matches at 7 bases. The TCR was taken from a woman younger than 45 with Graves' hyperthyroidism that later progressed to Graves' ophthalmopathy. Sequenced: blood. DNA of the CDR3: TGCAGTGCTAGGGGATACAGGGGTGAGGGGCCAATGAACACTGAAGCTTTCTTT. Protein product: CSARGYRGEGPMNTEAFF.